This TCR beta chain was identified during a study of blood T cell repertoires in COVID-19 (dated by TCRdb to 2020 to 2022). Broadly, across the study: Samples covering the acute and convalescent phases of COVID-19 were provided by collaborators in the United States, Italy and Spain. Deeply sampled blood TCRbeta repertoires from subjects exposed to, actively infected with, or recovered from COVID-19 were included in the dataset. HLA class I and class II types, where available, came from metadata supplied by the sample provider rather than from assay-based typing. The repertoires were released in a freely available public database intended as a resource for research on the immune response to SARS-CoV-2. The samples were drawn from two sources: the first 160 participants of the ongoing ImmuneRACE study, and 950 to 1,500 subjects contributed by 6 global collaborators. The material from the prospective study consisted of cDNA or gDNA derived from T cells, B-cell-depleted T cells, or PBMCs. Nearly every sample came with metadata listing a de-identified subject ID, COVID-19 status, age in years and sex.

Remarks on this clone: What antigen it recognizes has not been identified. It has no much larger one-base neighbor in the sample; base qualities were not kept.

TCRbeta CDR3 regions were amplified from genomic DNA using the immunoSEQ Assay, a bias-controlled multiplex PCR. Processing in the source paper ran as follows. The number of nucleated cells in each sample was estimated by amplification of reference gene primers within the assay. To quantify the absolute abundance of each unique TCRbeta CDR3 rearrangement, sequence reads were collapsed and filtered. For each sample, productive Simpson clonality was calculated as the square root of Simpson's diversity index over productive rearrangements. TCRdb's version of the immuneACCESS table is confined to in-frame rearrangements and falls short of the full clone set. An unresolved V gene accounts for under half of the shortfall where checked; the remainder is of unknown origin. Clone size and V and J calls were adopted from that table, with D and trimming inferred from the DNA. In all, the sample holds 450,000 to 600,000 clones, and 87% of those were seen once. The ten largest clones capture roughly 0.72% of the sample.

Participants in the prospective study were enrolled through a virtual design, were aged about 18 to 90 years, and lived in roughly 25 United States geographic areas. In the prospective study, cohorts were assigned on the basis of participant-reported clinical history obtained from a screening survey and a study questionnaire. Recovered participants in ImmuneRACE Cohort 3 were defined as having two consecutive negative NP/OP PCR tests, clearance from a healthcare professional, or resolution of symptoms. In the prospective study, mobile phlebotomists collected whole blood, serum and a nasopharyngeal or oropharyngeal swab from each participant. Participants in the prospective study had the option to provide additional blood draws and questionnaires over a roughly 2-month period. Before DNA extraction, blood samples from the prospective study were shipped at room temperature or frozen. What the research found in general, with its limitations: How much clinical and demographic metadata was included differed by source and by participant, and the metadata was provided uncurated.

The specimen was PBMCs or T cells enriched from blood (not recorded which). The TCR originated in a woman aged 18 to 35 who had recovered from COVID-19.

The base sequence is TGTGCCAGCAGTTACGGGACAGGGGGAGGAAACTATGGCTACACCTTC. This gives the protein CASSYGTGGGNYGYTF. The V and J genes are TRBV6-2 or TRBV6-3 and TRBJ1-2; the junction holds 11 bases that match TRBD1. For CDR1 and CDR2, the germline V gene lists MNHEY and SVGEGT. The CDR3 spans 16 residues, from the cysteine through the phenylalanine. The retained sequence is limited to the CDR3, 48 bases, with the frame set at the first base. Germline trimming: 2 bases from V, 2 bases from J; junction bases outside gene matches: 4.